This T cell receptor (beta chain) stems from a study of identical twins. The study, taken as a whole, reports: Beta clonotypes that were abundant in cord blood contained fewer insertions, a pattern absent from memory repertoires.

One entry per CDR3 protein, called by TCRdb with MiXCR from the 5' RACE reads. This sample has approximately 700,000 distinct CDR3 sequences, with 18% found just once. J was trimmed by 3 bases and V by 10 bases; bases with no gene match: 4. CDR1 SGHRS and CDR2 YFSETQ come from the germline V gene. The CDR3 length is 12 residues. Comment on this clonotype: Its antigen is still unknown.

These data were likewise used in another study, on T cells expressing NK-cell markers. As reported in that work: Once again these clonotypes came out on top in the CD3+CD56-NKG2C+ fraction of several donors. There remained a lack of clarity about HCMV specificity of expanded NKG2C+ T cell clones.

The sample was PBMCs. The sequence came from a woman between 18 and 29 years old in good health. The V call is TRBV5-1, the J call TRBJ2-7, with 10 bases identical to TRBD2. The CDR3 DNA follows: TGCGCCGGGGGGACTAGCGACTACGAGCAGTACTTC. Residues: CAGGTSDYEQYF.